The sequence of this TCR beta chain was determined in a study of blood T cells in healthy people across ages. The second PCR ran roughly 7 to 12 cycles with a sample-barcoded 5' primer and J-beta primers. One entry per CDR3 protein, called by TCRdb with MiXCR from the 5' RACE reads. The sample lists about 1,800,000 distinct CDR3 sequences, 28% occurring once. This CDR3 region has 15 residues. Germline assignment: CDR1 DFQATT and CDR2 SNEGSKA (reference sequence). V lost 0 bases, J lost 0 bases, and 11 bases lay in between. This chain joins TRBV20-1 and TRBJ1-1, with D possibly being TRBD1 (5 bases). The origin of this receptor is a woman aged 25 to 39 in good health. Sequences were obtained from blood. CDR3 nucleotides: TGCAGTGCTAGAGATTGGGCAGGGATGAACACTGAAGCTTTCTTT. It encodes CSARDWAGMNTEAFF.